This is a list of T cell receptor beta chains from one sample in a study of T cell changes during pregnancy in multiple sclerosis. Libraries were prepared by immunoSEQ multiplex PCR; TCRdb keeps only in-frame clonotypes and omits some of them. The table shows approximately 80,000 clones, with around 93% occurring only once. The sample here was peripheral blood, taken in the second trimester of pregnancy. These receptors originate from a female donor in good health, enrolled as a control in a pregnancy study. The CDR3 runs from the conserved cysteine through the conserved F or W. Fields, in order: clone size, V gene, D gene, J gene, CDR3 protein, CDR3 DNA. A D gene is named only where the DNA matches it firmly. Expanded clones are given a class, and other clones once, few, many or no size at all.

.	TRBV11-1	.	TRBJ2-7	CASSLYSSHEQYF	TGTGCCAGCAGCCTATATAGTTCCCACGAGCAGTACTTC
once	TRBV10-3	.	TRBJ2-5	CAISEPPGAQYF	TGTGCCATCAGTGAGCCGCCCGGGGCCCAGTACTTC
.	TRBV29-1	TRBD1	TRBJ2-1	CSLKTGAVGEQFF	TGCAGCCTGAAGACAGGGGCGGTTGGGGAGCAGTTCTTC
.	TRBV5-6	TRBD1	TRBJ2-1	CASSRTGVRGDYNEQFF	TGTGCCAGCAGCCGGACAGGGGTGAGAGGTGATTACAATGAGCAGTTCTTC
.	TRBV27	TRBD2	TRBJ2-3	CASSPGLAGVAPDTQYF	TGTGCCAGCAGCCCGGGACTAGCGGGGGTGGCCCCAGATACGCAGTATTTT
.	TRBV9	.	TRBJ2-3	CASQGLRTDTQYF	TGTGCCAGCCAGGGACTCCGCACAGATACGCAGTATTTT
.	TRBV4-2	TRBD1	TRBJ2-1	CASSQETGGLGGNEQFF	TGTGCCAGCAGCCAAGAAACAGGGGGCCTTGGGGGCAATGAGCAGTTCTTC
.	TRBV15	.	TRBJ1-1	CATSRDTGLTEAFF	TGTGCCACCAGCAGAGATACAGGGTTGACTGAAGCTTTCTTT
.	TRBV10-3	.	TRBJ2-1	CAISVEGGPNNEQFF	TGTGCCATCAGTGTGGAGGGGGGGCCGAACAATGAGCAGTTCTTC
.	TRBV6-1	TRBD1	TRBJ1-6	CASSIWDRGDSPLHF	TGTGCCAGCAGTATATGGGACAGGGGTGATTCACCCCTCCACTTT
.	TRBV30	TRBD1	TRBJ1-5	CASEGTGGARQPQHF	TGTGCCTCTGAAGGAACAGGGGGCGCAAGGCAGCCCCAGCATTTT
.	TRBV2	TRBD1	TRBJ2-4	CASRETGGLAKNIQYF	TGTGCCAGCAGGGAAACAGGGGGCCTAGCCAAAAACATTCAGTACTTC
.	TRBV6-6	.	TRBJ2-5	CASSYGADLETQYF	TGTGCCAGCAGTTACGGGGCAGATTTGGAGACCCAGTACTTC
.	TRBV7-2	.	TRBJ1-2	CASRPQGLYGYTF	TGTGCCAGCAGACCACAGGGTCTCTATGGCTACACCTTC
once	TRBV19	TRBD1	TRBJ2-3	CASSILQGAGLDTQYF	TGTGCCAGTAGTATACTACAGGGGGCCGGCTTAGATACGCAGTATTTT
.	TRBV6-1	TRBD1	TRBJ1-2	CASRWTGGDYGYTF	TGTGCCAGCAGGTGGACAGGGGGCGACTATGGCTACACCTTC
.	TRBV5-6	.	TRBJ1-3	CASSSGDSGNTIYF	TGTGCCAGCAGCTCGGGAGACTCTGGAAACACCATATATTTT
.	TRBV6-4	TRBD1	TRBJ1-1	CASTRGVSRQGGHTEAFF	TGTGCCAGCACCCGAGGTGTTTCTAGGCAGGGGGGTCACACTGAAGCTTTCTTT
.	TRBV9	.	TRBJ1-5	CASSEGGMDQPQHF	TGTGCCAGCAGCGAAGGGGGAATGGATCAGCCCCAGCATTTT
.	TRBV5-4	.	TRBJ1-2	CASSLESIYGYTF	TGTGCCAGCAGCTTAGAGTCCATCTATGGCTACACCTTC
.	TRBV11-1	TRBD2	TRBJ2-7	CASSSPSGLAGPYEQYF	TGTGCCAGCAGCTCGCCGTCCGGACTAGCGGGGCCGTACGAGCAGTACTTC
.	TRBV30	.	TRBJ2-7	CAWSVQKEQYF	TGTGCCTGGAGTGTACAGAAGGAGCAGTACTTC
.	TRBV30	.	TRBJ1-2	CAWEKGGEGYGYTF	TGTGCCTGGGAAAAGGGGGGGGAAGGCTATGGCTACACCTTC
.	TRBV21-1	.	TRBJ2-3	CASSKVLWSAGGQDTQYF	TGTGCCAGCAGCAAAGTTTTGTGGTCAGCGGGGGGCCAAGATACGCAGTATTTT
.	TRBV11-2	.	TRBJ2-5	CASSFRGGAGETQYF	TGTGCCAGCAGCTTCAGAGGAGGGGCCGGAGAGACCCAGTACTTC
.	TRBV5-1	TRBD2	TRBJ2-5	CASSISGGLTQETQYF	TGCGCCAGCAGTATTAGCGGGGGGCTGACTCAAGAGACCCAGTACTTC
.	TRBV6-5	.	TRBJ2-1	CASIKTRVGLNEQFF	TGTGCCAGCATCAAAACCAGGGTGGGGCTCAATGAGCAGTTCTTC
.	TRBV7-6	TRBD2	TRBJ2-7	CASSLLAGADYEQYF	TGTGCCAGCAGCCTACTAGCGGGGGCCGACTACGAGCAGTACTTC
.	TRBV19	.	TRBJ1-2	CASSPDRSLFYGYTF	TGTGCCAGTAGTCCCGACAGAAGCCTTTTCTATGGCTACACCTTC
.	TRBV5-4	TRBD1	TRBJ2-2	CASSGQGRGTGELFF	TGTGCCAGCAGCGGACAGGGTCGGGGGACCGGGGAGCTGTTTTTT
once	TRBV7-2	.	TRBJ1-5	CASSLSAGSNQPQHF	TGTGCCAGCAGCTTGTCGGCAGGTAGCAATCAGCCCCAGCATTTT
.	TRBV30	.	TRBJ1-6	CAWRVPGNSPLHF	TGTGCCTGGAGAGTACCAGGGAACTCACCCCTCCACTTT
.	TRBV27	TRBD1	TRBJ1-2	CASSIAGTGINYGYTF	TGTGCCAGCAGCATCGCCGGGACAGGGATTAACTATGGCTACACCTTC
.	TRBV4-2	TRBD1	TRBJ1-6	CASSQDGTGVLMALHF	TGTGCCAGCAGCCAAGATGGGACAGGGGTACTAATGGCCCTCCACTTT
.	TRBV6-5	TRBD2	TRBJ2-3	CASSYSGGGADTQYF	TGTGCCAGCAGTTATAGCGGGGGTGGTGCAGATACGCAGTATTTT
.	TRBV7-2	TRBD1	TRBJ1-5	CASSLKGAGDQPQHF	TGTGCCAGCAGCTTAAAGGGGGCAGGTGATCAGCCCCAGCATTTT
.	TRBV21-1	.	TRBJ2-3	CASSKGGLATDTQYF	TGTGCCAGCAGCAAAGGGGGACTAGCCACAGATACGCAGTATTTT
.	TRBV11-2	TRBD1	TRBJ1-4	CASSPGTGKATNEKLFF	TGTGCCAGCAGTCCCGGGACAGGAAAAGCAACTAATGAAAAACTGTTTTTT
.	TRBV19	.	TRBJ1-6	CASSILWQGDTPLHF	TGTGCCAGTAGTATTCTGTGGCAGGGTGATACACCCCTCCACTTT
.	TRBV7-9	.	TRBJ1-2	CASSFSAGLNYGYTF	TGTGCCAGCAGCTTTTCGGCAGGATTAAACTATGGCTACACCTTC
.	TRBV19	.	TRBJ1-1	CASSPPPGNTEAFF	TGTGCCAGTAGTCCTCCTCCAGGGAACACTGAAGCTTTCTTT
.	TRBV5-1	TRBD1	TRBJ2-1	CASSLKGQGYVEQFF	TGCGCCAGCAGCTTGAAGGGACAGGGGTATGTTGAGCAGTTCTTC
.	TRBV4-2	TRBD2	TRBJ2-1	CASSQGRTSGYNEQFF	TGTGCCAGCAGCCAAGGCAGGACTAGCGGTTACAATGAGCAGTTCTTC
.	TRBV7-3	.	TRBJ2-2	CASGTGHDGELFF	TGTGCCAGCGGAACAGGGCACGACGGGGAGCTGTTTTTT
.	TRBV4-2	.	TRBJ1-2	CASSRPDRTNYGYTF	TGTGCCAGCAGCCGACCGGACAGAACTAACTATGGCTACACCTTC
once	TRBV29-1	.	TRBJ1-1	CSSTITTMNTEAFF	TGCAGCTCGACAATTACCACCATGAACACTGAAGCTTTCTTT
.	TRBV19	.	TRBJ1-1	CASSTPGAGGTEAFF	TGTGCCAGTAGTACCCCGGGGGCGGGGGGCACTGAAGCTTTCTTT
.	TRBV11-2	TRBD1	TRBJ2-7	CASSSTRDRGYEQYF	TGTGCCAGCAGCTCAACCCGGGACAGGGGCTACGAGCAGTACTTC